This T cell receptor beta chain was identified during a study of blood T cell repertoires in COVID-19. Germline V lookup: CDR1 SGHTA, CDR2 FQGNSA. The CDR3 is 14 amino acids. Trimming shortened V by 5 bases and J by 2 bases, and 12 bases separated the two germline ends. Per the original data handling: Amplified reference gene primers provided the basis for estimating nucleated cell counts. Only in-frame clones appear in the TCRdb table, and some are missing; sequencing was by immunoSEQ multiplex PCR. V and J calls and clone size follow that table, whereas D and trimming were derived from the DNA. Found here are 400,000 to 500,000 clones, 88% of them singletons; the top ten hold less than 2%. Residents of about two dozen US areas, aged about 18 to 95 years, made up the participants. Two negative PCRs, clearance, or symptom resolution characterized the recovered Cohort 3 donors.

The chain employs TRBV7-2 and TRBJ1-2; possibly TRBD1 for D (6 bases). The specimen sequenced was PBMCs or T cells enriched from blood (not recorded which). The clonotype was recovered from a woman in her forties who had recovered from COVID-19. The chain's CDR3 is CASSRWTENYGYTF. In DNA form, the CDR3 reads TGTGCCAGCAGCCGCTGGACAGAGAACTATGGCTACACCTTC.